The clone carrying this TCR beta chain was seen only a few times. As yet, its antigen is unknown. This sample stems from a study of CD8+ T cells in alopecia areata. Turning to the study itself: A 6-month period off drug followed tofacitinib, which lasted 6 to 18 months.

TCR sequencing used cDNA made by reverse transcription of extracted RNA. The table came from immunoSEQ multiplex PCR; TCRdb's copy has only in-frame clones and leaves some out. The sample yields 150,000 to 250,000 clones, nearly 60% seen once. Study results and caveats: Affected lesional scalp, above all in alopecia totalis/universalis, was more clonal than normal scalp.

As to treatment: oral pan-JAK inhibitor, 5-10 mg twice daily. The CDR3 loop spans 15 amino acids. The V gene end was trimmed by 6 bases and the J gene end by 1 base; junction bases not matched to a gene: 8. CDR1 is SNHLY, CDR2 FYNNEI, per germline. The chain is built from TRBV2 and TRBJ2-5, with 7 nucleotides matching TRBD1. The clonotype originates from a human donor with alopecia areata. Here the sequenced sample was CD4+ T cells sorted from blood, taken at week 24, from a patient treated with tofacitinib. The CDR3 reads CASSEQGQTQETQYF. CDR3 bases: TGTGCCAGCAGCGAACAGGGACAGACCCAAGAGACCCAGTACTTC. Complete variable domain (other parts from reference TRBV2 and TRBJ2-5): EPEVTQTPSHQVTQMGQEVILRCVPISNHLYFYWYRQILGQKVEFLVSFYNNEISEKSEIFDDQFSVERPDGSNFTLKIRSTKLEDSAMYFCASSEQGQTQETQYFGPGTRLLVL.